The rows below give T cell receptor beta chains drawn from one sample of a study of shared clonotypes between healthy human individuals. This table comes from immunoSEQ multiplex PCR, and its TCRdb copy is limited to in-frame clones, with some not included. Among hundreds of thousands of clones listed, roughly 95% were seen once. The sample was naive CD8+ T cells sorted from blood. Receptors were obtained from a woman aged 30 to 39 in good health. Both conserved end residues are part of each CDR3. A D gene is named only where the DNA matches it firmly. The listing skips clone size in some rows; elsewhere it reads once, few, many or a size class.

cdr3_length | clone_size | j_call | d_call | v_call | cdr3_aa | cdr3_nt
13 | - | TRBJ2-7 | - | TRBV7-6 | CASSLAQQYEQYF | TGTGCCAGCAGCTTAGCGCAACAGTACGAGCAGTACTTC
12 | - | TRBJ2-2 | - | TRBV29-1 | CSVVHGSGELFF | TGCAGCGTTGTCCACGGGTCCGGGGAGCTGTTTTTT
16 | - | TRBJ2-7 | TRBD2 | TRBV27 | CASSLYGGLADYEQYF | TGTGCCAGCAGTTTATATGGGGGACTAGCGGACTACGAGCAGTACTTC
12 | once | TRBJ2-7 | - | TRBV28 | CASSWGPYEQYF | TGTGCCAGCAGTTGGGGGCCCTACGAGCAGTACTTC
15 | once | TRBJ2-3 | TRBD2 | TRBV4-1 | CASTLTGTMTDTQYF | TGCGCCAGTACCTTGACCGGGACTATGACAGATACGCAGTATTTT
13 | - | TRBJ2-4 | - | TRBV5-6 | CASSFGLKNIQYF | TGTGCCAGCAGCTTCGGTTTGAAAAACATTCAGTACTTC
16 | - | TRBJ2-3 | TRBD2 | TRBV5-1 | CASSLRLAGNPDTQYF | TGCGCCAGCAGCTTGAGACTAGCGGGCAATCCAGATACGCAGTATTTT
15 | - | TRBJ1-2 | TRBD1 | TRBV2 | CASSGFTGGSRGYTF | TGTGCCAGCAGTGGATTTACAGGGGGGTCGAGGGGCTACACCTTC
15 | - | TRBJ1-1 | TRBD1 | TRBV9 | CASSPRTGMNTEAFF | TGTGCCAGCAGCCCAAGGACAGGAATGAACACTGAAGCTTTCTTT
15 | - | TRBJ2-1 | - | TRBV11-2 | CASSLGLVTPDEQFF | TGTGCCAGCAGCTTAGGACTAGTTACGCCCGATGAGCAGTTCTTC
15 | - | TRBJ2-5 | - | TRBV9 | CASSDGGRFLETQYF | TGTGCCAGCAGCGACGGGGGGCGATTCCTAGAGACCCAGTACTTC
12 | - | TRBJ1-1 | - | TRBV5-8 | CASSLATTEAFF | TGTGCCAGCAGCTTGGCTACCACTGAAGCTTTCTTT
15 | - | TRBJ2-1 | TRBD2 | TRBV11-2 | CASSLLAGTSNEQFF | TGTGCCAGCAGCTTATTAGCGGGAACGTCTAATGAGCAGTTCTTC
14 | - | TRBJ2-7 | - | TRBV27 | CASSKPGPDYEQYF | TGTGCCAGCAGTAAACCGGGACCCGACTACGAGCAGTACTTC
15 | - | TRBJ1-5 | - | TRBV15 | CAAAEEDGSNQPQHF | TGTGCCGCCGCAGAGGAGGACGGTAGCAATCAGCCCCAGCATTTT
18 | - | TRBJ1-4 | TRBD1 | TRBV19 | CASRNRQGLVATNEKLFF | TGTGCCAGTAGGAACCGACAGGGCCTCGTGGCAACTAATGAAAAACTGTTTTTT
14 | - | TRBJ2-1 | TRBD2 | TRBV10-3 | CAISESGLNNEQFF | TGTGCCATCAGTGAGTCGGGACTAAACAATGAGCAGTTCTTC
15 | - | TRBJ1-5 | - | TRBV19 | CASSIDGNSNQPQHF | TGTGCCAGTAGTATCGACGGGAATAGCAATCAGCCCCAGCATTTT
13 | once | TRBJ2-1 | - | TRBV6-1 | CASSEVGGYEQFF | TGTGCCAGCAGTGAGGTCGGTGGGTATGAGCAGTTCTTC
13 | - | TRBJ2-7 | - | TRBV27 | CASSLWAGSEQYF | TGTGCCAGCAGTTTATGGGCGGGGTCCGAGCAGTACTTC
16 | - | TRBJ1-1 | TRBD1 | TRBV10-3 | CAISDGDSSSDTEAFF | TGTGCCATCAGTGACGGGGACAGCTCAAGCGACACTGAAGCTTTCTTT
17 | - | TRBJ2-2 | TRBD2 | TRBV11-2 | CASSLEVVAGYTGELFF | TGTGCCAGCAGCTTAGAGGTAGTAGCGGGATACACCGGGGAGCTGTTTTTT
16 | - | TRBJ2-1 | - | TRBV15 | CATSATQSTSYNEQFF | TGTGCCACCAGCGCGACGCAGAGTACCTCCTACAATGAGCAGTTCTTC
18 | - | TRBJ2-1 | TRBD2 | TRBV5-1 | CASSLVSLAGVIYNEQFF | TGCGCCAGCAGCTTGGTTAGTCTAGCGGGAGTGATCTACAATGAGCAGTTCTTC
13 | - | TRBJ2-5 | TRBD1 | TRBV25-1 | CASSVQGVETQYF | TGTGCCAGCAGTGTTCAGGGGGTAGAGACCCAGTACTTC
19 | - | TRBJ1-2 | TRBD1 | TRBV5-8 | CASSLLFSKPGQLNYGYTF | TGTGCCAGCAGCTTACTCTTCTCTAAGCCGGGACAGCTTAACTATGGCTACACCTTC
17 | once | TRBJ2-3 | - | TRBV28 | CASSLVAGTRGTDTQYF | TGTGCCAGCAGTTTAGTCGCCGGGACAAGGGGCACAGATACGCAGTATTTT
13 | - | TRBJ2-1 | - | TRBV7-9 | CASSFPSDDEQFF | TGTGCCAGCAGCTTCCCGAGCGATGATGAGCAGTTCTTC
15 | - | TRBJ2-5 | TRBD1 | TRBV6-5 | CASSGQGARQETQYF | TGTGCCAGCAGTGGCCAGGGGGCCCGGCAAGAGACCCAGTACTTC
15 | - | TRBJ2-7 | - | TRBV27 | CASSLGQGFPYEQYF | TGTGCCAGCAGTTTGGGTCAGGGGTTTCCCTACGAGCAGTACTTC
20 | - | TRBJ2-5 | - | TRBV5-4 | CASSLLRSPAQVIGVKTQYF | TGTGCCAGCAGCTTGCTACGTTCCCCTGCACAGGTAATTGGGGTGAAGACCCAGTACTTC
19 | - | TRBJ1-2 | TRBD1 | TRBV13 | CASSSAGTGGSPLVYGYTF | TGTGCCAGCAGCTCAGCCGGGACAGGGGGGTCGCCACTGGTCTATGGCTACACCTTC
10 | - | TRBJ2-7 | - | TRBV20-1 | CSARGYEQYF | TGCAGTGCTAGGGGGTACGAGCAGTACTTC
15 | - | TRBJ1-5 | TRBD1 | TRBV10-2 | CASSGQGEVNQPQHF | TGCGCCAGCAGTGGGCAGGGGGAAGTCAATCAGCCCCAGCATTTT
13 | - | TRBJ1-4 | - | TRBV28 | CASKMGGGEKLFF | TGTGCCAGCAAGATGGGAGGAGGTGAAAAACTGTTTTTT
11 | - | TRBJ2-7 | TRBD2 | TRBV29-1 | CSVQAGAEQYF | TGCAGCGTTCAAGCGGGAGCCGAGCAGTACTTC
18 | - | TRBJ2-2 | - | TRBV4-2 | CASSQVASPIVNTGELFF | TGTGCCAGCAGCCAAGTTGCGTCGCCGATAGTGAACACCGGGGAGCTGTTTTTT
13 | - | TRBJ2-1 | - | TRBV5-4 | CASSFIQNNEQFF | TGTGCCAGCAGCTTTATACAGAACAATGAGCAGTTCTTC
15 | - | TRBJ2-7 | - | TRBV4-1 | CASSQTGATLNEQYF | TGCGCCAGCAGCCAAACTGGAGCTACGTTAAACGAGCAGTACTTC
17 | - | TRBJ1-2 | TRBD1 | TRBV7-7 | CASSAIVGQGPPYGYTF | TGTGCCAGCAGCGCCATCGTGGGACAGGGGCCTCCCTATGGCTACACCTTC